Below, 2 T cell receptor beta chains from the same sample are listed, as sequenced in a study of cytotoxic CD8 clonotypes in ibrutinib-treated CLL. Only in-frame clones appear in the TCRdb table, and some are missing; sequencing was by immunoSEQ multiplex PCR. The repertoire holds under 150,000 clones, with roughly 80% as singletons. The material was PBMCs, obtained after 24 months of ibrutinib treatment. These receptors originate from a human donor with chronic lymphocytic leukemia.

This clone has a handful of counts. In DNA, the CDR3 is TGCGCCAGTCCCGACTATGGCTACACCTTC. Protein: CASPDYGYTF. This chain uses TRBV23-1 with TRBJ1-2; D remains unclear. TRBV23-1 is reported as an ORF; its role is uncertain. With 9 bases removed from V and 3 bases from J, the gap between germline ends came to 5 bases. CDR3 length equals 10 residues.

The chain uses TRBV10-3 and TRBJ2-5; 11 bases line up with TRBD2. The CDR3 spans 18 residues. Germline V gene lookup returns CDR1 ENHRY and CDR2 SYGVKD. Losses at the gene ends were 2 bases for V and 1 base for J; bases not matched to a gene: 9. The CDR3 DNA reads as TGTGCCATCAGTGAGCCCGGGACTAGCGGTAGGAGCCAAGAGACCCAGTACTTC. Its translation: CAISEPGTSGRSQETQYF.